This T cell receptor (beta chain) derives from a study of blood T cell repertoires in COVID-19. Looking at the study overall: The study drew acute and convalescent COVID-19 samples from the United States, Italy and Spain. In each case, the material was cDNA or gDNA derived from T cells, B-cell-depleted T cells, or PBMCs.

The V end lost 2 bases, the J end lost 7 bases, and 12 bases lay between the germline ends. This CDR3 region has 14 residues. Looked up from germline, CDR1 is MDHEN and CDR2 is SYDVKM. Per the original data handling: Researchers report that nucleated cell counts were estimated from reference gene primer amplification. TCRdb's table, derived via immunoSEQ multiplex PCR, lists solely in-frame clones and lacks some. V and J calls and clone size are as listed in that table; D and trimming were resolved from the DNA. The sample shows about 98,000 clones, approximately 90% of them seen only once. Sequenced: peripheral blood. This receptor was obtained from a man in his 70s with acute or convalescent COVID-19. The gene calls are TRBV28 and TRBJ1-5; D unclear. CDR3 sequence (DNA): TGTGCCAGCAGTTTAGGAGCCCAGCGACAGCCCCAGCATTTT. Its protein is CASSLGAQRQPQHF. Full variable domain (remainder filled in from reference TRBV28 and TRBJ1-5): DVKVTQSSRYLVKRTGEKVFLECVQDMDHENMFWYRQDPGLGLRLIYFSYDVKMKEKGDIPEGYSVSREKKERFSLILESASTNQTSMYLCASSLGAQRQPQHFGDGTRLSIL.